These 29 T cell receptor beta chains were all obtained from the same sample, sequenced in a study of T cells in Graves' hyperthyroidism and ophthalmopathy. TCR beta CDR3 region amplification was performed from RNA transcripts. In the first-round RT-PCR of the TCR CDR3, the HTBI primer set was used. One entry per CDR3 protein, called by TCRdb with MiXCR from the multiplex PCR reads. The sample carries under 400,000 distinct CDR3 sequences, roughly 15% recorded once. The sequenced material came from blood. These TCRs come from a woman aged 60 to 75 with Graves' ophthalmopathy.

A note on this clonotype: A much larger clone differs from this one at a single base, so this may be a read error. This rearrangement joins TRBV24-1 to TRBJ2-5; the D gene is possibly TRBD1 (6 bases). The CDR3 has 13 residues. From germline, CDR1 is KGHDR and CDR2 SFDVKD. The CDR3 DNA reads TGTGGCACCAGTAACACAGGGTTGGAGACCCAGTACTTC. It encodes CGTSNTGLETQYF.

The genes are TRBV20-1 and TRBJ2-7; a weak D match, TRBD2 (7 bases). The V gene lost 5 bases and the J gene lost 5 bases, with 19 bases spanning the gap. This CDR3 is built from 14 residues. Germline CDR1 is DFQATT and CDR2 is SNEGSKA (reference sequence). This CDR3 is CSAGGAGEGDEQYF. As DNA, the CDR3 is TGCAGTGCTGGGGGGGCAGGTGAAGGGGACGAGCAGTACTTC.

This clonotype has just a few counts. CDR3 in amino acids: CASIGMGRRAGELFF. As DNA, the CDR3 is TGTGCCAGTATAGGGATGGGCCGGAGGGCCGGGGAGCTGTTTTTT. The chain carries TRBV19 and TRBJ2-2; D is perhaps TRBD2 (6 bases). V lost 7 bases to trimming and J lost 6 bases, with 18 bases between them. Germline V lookup: CDR1 LNHDA, CDR2 SQIVND (reference sequence). The CDR3 is 15 residues long.

The rearrangement joins TRBV4-1 to TRBJ1-6; D call uncertain. This CDR3 has 16 amino acids. Germline V CDR1 and CDR2: MGHRA, YSYEKL. V was pared by 0 bases and J by 3 bases, with 9 bases between. CDR3 in DNA: TGCGCCAGCAGCCAAGATAGCCAGTTCTATAATTCACCCCTCCACTTT. Encoded protein: CASSQDSQFYNSPLHF.

This clonotype was counted ten times or more. The chain uses TRBV28 and TRBJ2-1, with TRBD2 matching 10 bases. This CDR3 is built from 15 residues. Germline V gives CDR1 MDHEN, CDR2 SYDVKM. J was trimmed by 7 bases and V by 6 bases; bases with no gene match: 9. In DNA, the CDR3 is TGTGCCAGCAGCCCAAGCGGGAGGGCCTGGAATGAGCAGTTCTTC. Its translation: CASSPSGRAWNEQFF.

This clonotype has ten or more counts. The chain recombines TRBV29-1 with TRBJ2-7; 7 bases map to TRBD1. The CDR3 has 14 residues. Germline CDR1 SQVTM, CDR2 ANQGSEA. V was clipped by 7 bases and J by 3 bases; unmatched bases: 12. The CDR3 DNA sequence: TGCAGCGCCCTCGACAGGGAAAGGGGCTACGAGCAGTACTTC. It translates to CSALDRERGYEQYF.

The chain uses TRBV6-2 or TRBV6-3 and TRBJ2-4; 7 positions agree with TRBD1. V dropped 5 bases and J dropped 10; count of bases not matched to a gene: 8. Germline V gene data show CDR1 as MNHEY and CDR2 as SVGEGT. The CDR3 contains 13 residues. The CDR3 bases are TGTGCCAGCAGTCGTCGGACAGGAGGTATTCAGTACTTC. This codes for CASSRRTGGIQYF.

This chain joins TRBV5-6 and TRBJ2-2; D gene uncertain. V shed 4 bases and J shed 8 bases, with 9 bases lying between them. There are 12 residues in the CDR3. Germline assignment: CDR1 SGHDT and CDR2 YYEEEE. DNA for the CDR3: TGTGCCAGCAGCCGCCGTGCGGGGGAGCTGTTTTTT. Protein sequence: CASSRRAGELFF.

There are many counts of this clonotype. DNA for the CDR3: TGCGCCAGCAGCTTGGCGGGGCCAGCCAAAAACATTCAGTACTTC. Protein: CASSLAGPAKNIQYF. The V gene is TRBV5-1, the J gene TRBJ2-4; TRBD1 or TRBD2 may be the D gene (5 bases each). In germline, CDR1 is SGHRS, CDR2 YFSETQ. The CDR3 totals 15 residues. V lost 0 bases, J lost 0 bases, and 7 bases lay in between.

This clonotype came up a few times. This chain links TRBV10-3 with TRBJ1-3, with D unresolved. The length of the CDR3 is 16 residues. V gave up 0 bases and J gave up 0 bases, with 9 bases separating them. Germline values: CDR1 ENHRY, CDR2 SYGVKD. The CDR3 region is CAISESTGFSGNTIYF. The CDR3 region has the DNA TGTGCCATCAGTGAGTCGACGGGGTTCTCTGGAAACACCATATATTTT.

This clonotype was counted only a few times. The chain joins TRBV5-1 to TRBJ2-7, with 9 bases matching TRBD2. The CDR3 sequence is 16 residues long. After removal of 0 bases from V and 3 bases from J, the junction contained 7 bases not matched to a gene. Germline V gives CDR1 SGHRS, CDR2 YFSETQ. CDR3 amino acids: CASSLVGSGGDYEQYF. CDR3 DNA sequence: TGCGCCAGCAGCTTGGTAGGTAGCGGGGGCGACTACGAGCAGTACTTC.

This clonotype has a count of ten or more. This chain joins TRBV20-1 and TRBJ2-5; D unresolved. Germline loops: CDR1 DFQATT, CDR2 SNEGSKA (reference sequence). V lost 5 bases and J lost 4, with 11 bases in between. This CDR3 region has 12 residues. The CDR3 loop reads CSARGVPETQYF. CDR3 bases: TGCAGTGCTCGAGGCGTTCCAGAGACCCAGTACTTC.

This clonotype was seen repeatedly, ten times or more. V is TRBV27 and J is TRBJ1-2; 9 nucleotides align to TRBD1. V lost 5 bases to trimming and J lost 4 bases; unmatched junction nucleotides: 5. Germline CDR1 MNHEY, CDR2 SMNVEV (reference sequence). This CDR3 region has 14 residues. CDR3 sequence (DNA): TGTGCCAGCAGTCCTACAGGGGGCAGCTATGGCTACACCTTC. Protein product: CASSPTGGSYGYTF.

This chain joins TRBV6-1 and TRBJ2-1, with 7 bases that match TRBD1. CDR3 size: 17 residues. Germline V gives CDR1 MNHNS, CDR2 SASEGT. The V and J ends lost 5 bases and 2 bases, in that order; junction bases with no gene match: 12. The CDR3 spells CASSSTSGGIAYNEQFF. Written as DNA, the CDR3 is TGTGCCAGCAGTTCCACCTCAGGGGGTATAGCCTACAATGAGCAGTTCTTC.

The sample holds many counts of this clonotype. This rearrangement joins TRBV12-3 or TRBV12-4 to TRBJ1-1, with TRBD1 matching over 9 bases. The CDR3 extends over 15 amino acids. V lost 5 bases and J lost 1; bases outside the gene matches: 5. This CDR3 reads CASSPGQGRNTEAFF. The DNA of the CDR3 is TGTGCCAGCAGTCCGGGACAGGGACGGAACACTGAAGCTTTCTTT.

The chain joins TRBV3-1 to TRBJ2-2; weak D call: TRBD2 (6 bases). With 3 bases removed from V and 5 bases from J, the gap between germline ends came to 13 bases. The CDR3 loop spans 15 amino acids. Germline CDR1 LGHDT, CDR2 YNNKEL (reference sequence). Written as DNA, the CDR3 is TGTGCCAGCAGCCACCGAGGCGCGGGAACCGGGGAGCTGTTTTTT. Encoded protein: CASSHRGAGTGELFF.

This clonotype was seen at least ten times. The chain employs TRBV20-1 and TRBJ2-7; no clear D gene. From germline, CDR1 is DFQATT and CDR2 SNEGSKA (reference sequence). The CDR3 sequence is 12 residues long. V gave up 2 bases and J gave up 2 bases, with 7 bases separating them. CDR3 sequence: CSARRTAYEQYF. CDR3 in DNA: TGCAGTGCTAGAAGGACGGCCTACGAGCAGTACTTC.

This clonotype occurred many times. The chain uses TRBV28 and TRBJ2-7; unclear D gene. Per germline, CDR1 MDHEN and CDR2 SYDVKM. There are 13 residues in the CDR3. V was clipped by 5 bases and J by 6 bases, with 14 bases between them. This chain's CDR3 is CASSPGPTLEQYF. CDR3 DNA: TGTGCCAGCAGTCCTGGCCCCACACTCGAGCAGTACTTC.

The V and J genes are TRBV9 and TRBJ1-4, with TRBD1 as a possible D gene (5 bases). Germline V gene sequence: CDR1 SGDLS, CDR2 YYNGEE. The V and J ends lost 1 base and 4 bases respectively, with 14 bases between them. The CDR3 sequence is 16 residues long. CDR3: CASSVSPRGDNEKLFF. In DNA form, the CDR3 reads TGTGCCAGCAGCGTATCCCCCCGAGGGGATAATGAAAAACTGTTTTTT.

Many counts were recorded for this clonotype. V gene TRBV3-1 combines with J gene TRBJ2-7, with 8 nucleotides matching TRBD2. Germline V lookup: CDR1 LGHDT, CDR2 YNNKEL (reference sequence). The CDR3 is 14 amino acids. J gave up 4 bases and V 1 base, and 3 bases lay outside the gene matches. CDR3 amino acids: CASSQASGPYEQYF. CDR3 bases: TGTGCCAGCAGCCAAGCTAGCGGGCCTTACGAGCAGTACTTC.

This clonotype was found many times. The rearrangement uses TRBV7-2 and TRBJ2-7, with 10 nucleotides matching TRBD2. There are 17 residues in the CDR3. Losses at the gene ends were 0 bases for V and 4 bases for J; bases not matched to a gene: 9. CDR1 SGHTA and CDR2 FQGNSA come from the germline V gene. The CDR3 loop reads CASSLALTSGIGYEQYF. The CDR3 bases are TGTGCCAGCAGCTTAGCCTTAACTAGCGGGATTGGGTACGAGCAGTACTTC.

Comments on this clonotype: One base away lies a much larger clone, so this may be a sequencing read error. V gene TRBV5-5 combines with J gene TRBJ2-3, with TRBD1 as a possible D gene (5 bases). TRBJ1-5 matches the DNA end more closely, so the J call is doubtful. This CDR3 comprises 16 residues. From germline, CDR1 is SGHKS and CDR2 YYEKEE (reference sequence). The CDR3 region is CASSVGLAGAADTQHF. The DNA for the CDR3 is TGCGCCAGCAGCGTGGGACTAGCGGGAGCAGCAGATACGCAGCATTTT.

This clonotype was counted only a few times. The V gene is TRBV6-1, the J gene TRBJ2-4, with 9 bases lining up with TRBD2. Trimming at V came to 6 bases and at J to 5 bases, leaving 14 bases not matched to a gene. This CDR3 has 17 amino acids. Germline values: CDR1 MNHNS, CDR2 SASEGT. CDR3 region: CASSPRGGRAPQNIQYF. CDR3 DNA sequence: TGTGCCAGCAGCCCTAGAGGCGGGAGGGCCCCCCAAAACATTCAGTACTTC.

On this clonotype: The conserved phenylalanine or tryptophan is not found at the CDR3 terminus, so this likely reflects a read error. The chain combines TRBV6-9 with TRBJ2-7, with D possibly TRBD2 on 5 matching bases. The CDR3 runs 13 residues. V gave up 6 bases and J gave up 3 bases, with 12 bases separating them. CDR1 is MNHGY and CDR2 is SVAAGI in the germline V gene. DNA for the CDR3: TGTGCCAGCAGCCGGGATCGGGACTACGAGCAGTACCTC. Protein sequence: CASSRDRDYEQYL.

To note about this clonotype: This could be a read error, since a much larger clone is one nucleotide away. J is TRBJ2-5 and V is TRBV7-9; D gene uncertain. CDR3 length equals 15 residues. Per germline, CDR1 SEHNR and CDR2 FQNEAQ (reference sequence). The CDR3 coding sequence is TGTGCCTGCAGCCCCCCACTCGAAAAGGGCGAGACCCAGTACTTC. Protein product: CACSPPLEKGETQYF.

This clonotype came up many times. The chain couples TRBV27 to TRBJ2-3; 8 positions agree with TRBD1. The germline V gene has CDR1 MNHEY and CDR2 SMNVEV (reference sequence). V was clipped by 10 bases and J by 6 bases; unmatched bases: 6. The CDR3 runs to 12 residues. CDR3 loop: CATRQGLDTQYF. The DNA of the CDR3 is TGTGCCACTCGACAGGGGCTGGATACGCAGTATTTT.

The table lists this clonotype with many counts. The chain employs TRBV11-2 and TRBJ2-7; 9 bases align to TRBD1. Per germline, CDR1 SGHAT and CDR2 FQNNGV. The J segment lost 5 bases and the V segment lost 7 bases, leaving 6 bases of the junction unmatched. The CDR3 has 13 amino acids. The CDR3 nucleotides are TGTGCCAGCATGGGGACAGGGACCCACGAGCAGTACTTC. Translated, it gives CASMGTGTHEQYF.

CDR3 loop: CASTQGMTGELFF. The CDR3 coding sequence is TGTGCCAGCACCCAGGGGATGACCGGGGAGCTGTTTTTT. The rearrangement links TRBV7-6 to TRBJ2-2; possible D gene TRBD1, 6 bases. Germline values: CDR1 SGHVS, CDR2 FNYEAQ. The CDR3 contains 13 residues. The ends were cut back, 7 bases at V and 5 bases at J, with 11 bases in the middle. The variable domain in full, completed from reference TRBV7-6 and TRBJ2-2, reads GAGVSQSPRYKVTKRGQDVALRCDPISGHVSLYWYRQALGQGPEFLTYFNYEAQQDKSGLPNDRFSAERPEGSISTLTIQRTEQRDSAMYRCASTQGMTGELFFGEGSRLTVL.

This clonotype was counted between two and nine times. The chain recombines TRBV5-6 with TRBJ2-3, with a tentative D call TRBD2 (6 bases). Germline lookup yields CDR1 SGHDT and CDR2 YYEEEE. The CDR3 has 13 residues. V lost 4 bases and J lost 9, with 15 bases in between. This chain's CDR3 is CASSKRARETQYF. The CDR3, as DNA: TGTGCCAGCAGCAAAAGGGCCCGGGAGACGCAGTATTTT.